This is a list of T cell receptor beta chains from one sample in a study of shared clonotypes between healthy human individuals. Assay: immunoSEQ multiplex PCR; the TCRdb copy retains only in-frame clones and omits some. The sample carries roughly 1.4 million clones, approximately 98.5% recorded once. The sequencing sample was made of naive CD4+ T cells sorted from blood. These receptors were obtained from a man aged 25 to 40 in good health. Each CDR3 is given with its conserved first and last residue. The D gene is left open where the match is weak. The size of a clone is reported for some rows only, either as once, few or many, or as a class for expanded clones.

>TRBV5-1|TRBJ2-2|16|-|TRBD2
TGCGCCAGCAGTTTATTCACTAGCGGAAACACCGGGGAGCTGTTTTTT
CASSLFTSGNTGELFF
>TRBV15|TRBJ2-7|13|-|-
TGTGCCACCAGCAGAGGTTCAACCTACGAGCAGTACTTC
CATSRGSTYEQYF
>TRBV4-3|TRBJ2-7|13|-|-
TGCGCCAGCAGCCAAGTTGGCAGCGGCGAGCAGTACTTC
CASSQVGSGEQYF
>TRBV2|TRBJ1-1|12|-|-
TGTGCCAGCCGGGGGGGTAGTCTTAAAGCTTTCTTT
CASRGGSLKAFF
>TRBV10-1|TRBJ2-2|14|-|TRBD1
TGCGCCAGCAGTCGGACAGGGTCAACCGGGGAGCTGTTTTTT
CASSRTGSTGELFF
>TRBV10-3|TRBJ2-7|14|-|TRBD2
TGTGCCATCAGTGGACTAGCGGGCGACTACGAGCAGTACTTC
CAISGLAGDYEQYF
>TRBV10-3|TRBJ2-7|13|once|-
TGTGCCATCAGTGCGCAAAGGGAATCCGAGCAGTACTTC
CAISAQRESEQYF
>TRBV7-8|TRBJ2-1|14|-|-
TGTGCCAGCAGCTCGAGTCGAGCCCGCAATGAGCAGTTCTTC
CASSSSRARNEQFF
>TRBV5-1|TRBJ2-2|16|-|TRBD1
TGCGCCAGCAGCTTGCAGGGACAGGGTAACACCGGGGAGCTGTTTTTT
CASSLQGQGNTGELFF
>TRBV5-1|TRBJ2-1|15|-|TRBD2
TGCGCCAGCAGCTTAAGTCTAGCGGGAGTTAATGAGCAGTTCTTC
CASSLSLAGVNEQFF
>TRBV11-3|TRBJ2-7|14|-|TRBD2
TGTGCCAGCAGCGGACTAGCGGGATCTCACGAGCAGTACTTC
CASSGLAGSHEQYF
>TRBV7-9|TRBJ2-7|14|-|TRBD2
TGTGCCAGCAGCAGTAGCGGGAGGGCCTACGAGCAGTACTTC
CASSSSGRAYEQYF
>TRBV27|TRBJ1-4|13|-|-
TGTGCCAGCAGTTTACGGCGGAATGAAAAACTGTTTTTT
CASSLRRNEKLFF
>TRBV5-1|TRBJ2-1|12|-|-
TGCGCCAGCAGCTTGGGTGGGTTAGAGCAGTTCTTC
CASSLGGLEQFF
>TRBV5-6|TRBJ2-5|16|-|TRBD1
TGTGCCAGCAGCTTGTTTGGGACAGGGAGACAAGAGACCCAGTACTTC
CASSLFGTGRQETQYF
>TRBV11-2|TRBJ2-1|14|-|TRBD1
TGTGCCAGCAGTAGAGGACAGGGGCCTCGGGAGCAGTTCTTC
CASSRGQGPREQFF
>TRBV5-6|TRBJ2-3|13|-|-
TGTGCCAGCAGCTTGAGAAGCACAGATACGCAGTATTTT
CASSLRSTDTQYF
>TRBV6-5|TRBJ2-4|14|-|-
TGTGCCAGCAGGGGACCCCAGGGGGGGAACATTCAGTACTTC
CASRGPQGGNIQYF
>TRBV15|TRBJ2-6|16|-|-
TGTGCCACCAGCAGAGTAAGGGGGGCTGGGGCCAACGTCCTGACTTTC
CATSRVRGAGANVLTF
>TRBV6-1|TRBJ1-2|14|-|-
TGTGCCAGCAGTGAAAGGGCGGCGGGGAATGGCTACACCTTC
CASSERAAGNGYTF
>TRBV4-2|TRBJ2-6|15|-|-
TGTGCCAGCAGCCACGAGGTCGCGGAAGACAACGTCCTGACTTTC
CASSHEVAEDNVLTF
>TRBV28|TRBJ1-2|15|-|TRBD1
TGTGCCAGCAGTTTATTGGGACAGGCGATCTATGGCTACACCTTC
CASSLLGQAIYGYTF
>TRBV6-6|TRBJ2-7|15|once|-
TGTGCCAGCAGTTACCAGTCGGGAGCTACGTACGAGCAGTACTTC
CASSYQSGATYEQYF
>TRBV15|TRBJ2-1|13|-|-
TGTGCCACCAGCAGAGTCGCCAACAATGAGCAGTTCTTC
CATSRVANNEQFF
>TRBV28|TRBJ1-2|14|-|TRBD1
TGTGCCAGCTTTCCCCGGGACAGGGACTATGGCTACACCTTC
CASFPRDRDYGYTF
>TRBV6-5|TRBJ1-2|13|-|-
TGTGCCAGCAGTAGGGACGGAAAGTATGGCTACACCTTC
CASSRDGKYGYTF
>TRBV18|TRBJ2-7|14|-|-
TGTGCCAGCTCACCGAGAGAACATAACGGTCCTCAGTACTTC
CASSPREHNGPQYF
>TRBV5-1|TRBJ2-5|16|-|-
TGCGCCAGCAGCTTGGCTAGCTTAAAACGAGGGGAGACCCAGTACTTC
CASSLASLKRGETQYF
>TRBV28|TRBJ1-2|14|-|-
TGTGCCAGCTACACATCAGGAGGACCCGGTGGCTACACCTTC
CASYTSGGPGGYTF
>TRBV10-2|TRBJ2-7|14|-|TRBD2
TGCGCCAGCAGTGTACTAGCGGGTAAGGGCGAGCAGTACTTC
CASSVLAGKGEQYF
>TRBV10-3|TRBJ2-3|13|-|-
TGTGCCACCGTTTTGGAGGGCACAGATACGCAGTATTTT
CATVLEGTDTQYF
>TRBV5-4|TRBJ1-1|13|-|-
TGTGCCAGCTCCAGGGGTGGGTACACTGAAGCTTTCTTT
CASSRGGYTEAFF
>TRBV18|TRBJ2-5|17|-|TRBD2
TGTGCCACCCCACTGGGGGTTGCGGGAGGGGAGGAAGAGACCCAGTACTTC
CATPLGVAGGEEETQYF
>TRBV5-1|TRBJ2-1|11|once|-
TGCGCCAGCAGCACTGGCTATGAGCAGTTCTTC
CASSTGYEQFF
>TRBV4-2|TRBJ2-7|15|once|TRBD2
TGTGCCAGCAGCCACTCGACTAGCGGGACCTACGAGCAGTACTTC
CASSHSTSGTYEQYF
>TRBV7-2|TRBJ2-3|14|-|-
TGTGCCAGCAGCTTAGAAGTTGCATCTAATACGCAGTATTTT
CASSLEVASNTQYF
>TRBV5-1|TRBJ2-5|16|-|TRBD2
TGCGCCAGCAGCTTGGGGGATAGCGGGAGAGGAGAGACCCAGTACTTC
CASSLGDSGRGETQYF
>TRBV27|TRBJ1-4|14|-|-
TGTGCCAGCAGCCGCCCAGGATATAATGAAAAACTGTTTTTT
CASSRPGYNEKLFF
>TRBV7-8|TRBJ2-7|13|-|-
TGTGCCAGCAGCTGGCAGGGCCCCTACGAGCAGTACTTC
CASSWQGPYEQYF
>TRBV5-1|TRBJ2-5|12|-|TRBD1
TGCGCCAGCAGGACAGGGGAAGAGACCCAGTACTTC
CASRTGEETQYF
>TRBV6-5|TRBJ1-5|14|-|-
TGTGCCAGCAGTTATGGCAGCCGCAATCAGCCCCAGCATTTT
CASSYGSRNQPQHF
>TRBV25-1|TRBJ2-3|15|-|-
TGTGCCAGCAGTGAATTCGGGCCTAGCACAGATACGCAGTATTTT
CASSEFGPSTDTQYF
>TRBV28|TRBJ2-5|17|once|TRBD1
TGTGCCAGCAGTTTCCCACCTCGGACAGGGAACGAGGAGACCCAGTACTTC
CASSFPPRTGNEETQYF
>TRBV7-9|TRBJ2-1|12|-|-
TGTGCCAGCAGCACTCACGATGTTGAGCAGTTCTTC
CASSTHDVEQFF
>TRBV11-3|TRBJ2-4|11|-|-
TGTGCCAGCAGCCAAACTAGCAAGGGGTACTTC
CASSQTSKGYF
>TRBV19|TRBJ1-4|13|-|-
TGTGCCAGTAGTAACAGGGTCGGTGAAAAACTGTTTTTT
CASSNRVGEKLFF
>TRBV2|TRBJ2-3|13|-|-
TGTGCCAGCAACACTCAGGGCACAGATACGCAGTATTTT
CASNTQGTDTQYF
>TRBV5-6|TRBJ1-2|12|once|-
TGTGCCAGCAGCCCAGGGACCGGGGGCTACACCTTC
CASSPGTGGYTF
>TRBV18|TRBJ2-3|17|-|TRBD1
TGTGCCAGCTCACCACTGGGAATCCGGGACAGGGCAGATACGCAGTATTTT
CASSPLGIRDRADTQYF
>TRBV7-7|TRBJ2-2|13|-|-
TGTGCCAGCAGCTTAGCTTACTCCGGGGAGCTGTTTTTT
CASSLAYSGELFF
>TRBV4-2|TRBJ2-3|16|-|TRBD2
TGTGCCAGCAGCCAAGTTTCACGGGAGGAGACAGATACGCAGTATTTT
CASSQVSREETDTQYF
>TRBV5-1|TRBJ2-5|15|-|TRBD2
TGCGCCAGCAGCATCATAGCGGGAGAAGGAGAGACCCAGTACTTC
CASSIIAGEGETQYF
>TRBV15|TRBJ2-1|14|-|-
TGTGCCACCAGCCCCAAGGGCCATGCGAATGAGCAGTTCTTC
CATSPKGHANEQFF
>TRBV5-5|TRBJ1-1|12|-|-
TGTGCCAGCAGGAGGAAGAACACTGAAGCTTTCTTT
CASRRKNTEAFF